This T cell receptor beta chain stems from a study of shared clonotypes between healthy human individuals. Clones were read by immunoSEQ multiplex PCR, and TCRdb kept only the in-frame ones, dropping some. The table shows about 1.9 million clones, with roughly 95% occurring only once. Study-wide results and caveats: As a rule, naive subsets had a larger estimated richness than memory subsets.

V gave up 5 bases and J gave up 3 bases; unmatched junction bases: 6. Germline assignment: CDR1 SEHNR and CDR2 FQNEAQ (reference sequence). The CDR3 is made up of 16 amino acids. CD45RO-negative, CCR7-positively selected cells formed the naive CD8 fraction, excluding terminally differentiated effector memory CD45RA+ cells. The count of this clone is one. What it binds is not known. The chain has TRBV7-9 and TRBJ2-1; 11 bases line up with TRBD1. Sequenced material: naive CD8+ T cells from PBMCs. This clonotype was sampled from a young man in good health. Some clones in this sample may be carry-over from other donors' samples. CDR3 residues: CASSTRTGGVYNEQFF. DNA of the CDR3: TGTGCCAGCAGCACCAGGACAGGGGGCGTCTACAATGAGCAGTTCTTC. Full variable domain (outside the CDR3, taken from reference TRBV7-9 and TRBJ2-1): DTGVSQNPRHKITKRGQNVTFRCDPISEHNRLYWYRQTLGQGPEFLTYFQNEAQLEKSRLLSDRFSAERPKGSFSTLEIQRTEQGDSAMYLCASSTRTGGVYNEQFFGPGTRLTVL.